Listed here are 11 T cell receptor beta chains from one sample, sequenced in a study of tumor and adjacent non-tumor tissue in lung cancer. No cell sorting was done before RNA was extracted from the tissue. This non-tumor lung sample came from over 3 cm beyond the tumor edge. Three rounds of nested PCR, following a modified ARM-PCR protocol, produced the TCRbeta library. MiXCR was run by TCRdb on the multiplex PCR reads, yielding one entry per CDR3 protein. The sample carries fewer than 100,000 distinct CDR3 sequences, 76% recorded once. Source material: distant non-tumor lung tissue. These receptors came from a woman between 50 and 59 years old with non-small cell lung cancer.

As regards this clonotype: The junction differs from germline at one of its ends, possibly a read error. The V call is TRBV6-6, the J call TRBJ2-1; no definite D call. Germline-derived CDR1 and CDR2 are MNHNY and SVGAGI (reference sequence). The CDR3 runs 20 residues. CDR3 protein: CASSNRLRASEWATFNELFF. In nucleotides, the CDR3 is TGTGCCAGCAGCAACCGCCTAAGGGCCTCGGAGTGGGCCACCTTCAATGAGCTGTTCTTC.

Concerning this clonotype itself: A read error is likely, as this CDR3 ends without the conserved phenylalanine or tryptophan. The rearrangement links TRBV6-1 to TRBJ2-1; D gene ambiguous. The V gene's germline CDR1 is MNHNS and CDR2 SASEGT. The CDR3 runs to 11 residues. The CDR3 reads CARSEWGEQFI. CDR3 DNA: TGTGCAAGAAGTGAGTGGGGTGAGCAGTTCATC.

For this clonotype: Compared with germline, one end of the junction differs, possibly owing to a read error. The V call is TRBV11-2, the J call TRBJ2-7, with D perhaps matching TRBD2 (5 bases). The CDR3 is 14 residues long. From germline, CDR1 is SGHAT and CDR2 FQNNGV. The CDR3 coding sequence is TGTGCCAGCAGCCTGACGGACTCTGCATACGAGCATTACTTC. It encodes CASSLTDSAYEHYF.

Of note for this clonotype: A junction end diverges from the germline sequence, so it may reflect a read error. The J gene is TRBJ2-4, the V gene TRBV10-3; weak D call: TRBD2 (7 bases). The germline gives CDR1 ENHRY, CDR2 SYGVKD. The CDR3 runs to 15 residues. The CDR3 sequence: CAIIEGGLAKYILYF. The CDR3 DNA is TGTGCCATCATTGAGGGGGGGCTAGCCAAATACATTCTGTACTTC.

This clonotype has a count of ten or more. A much larger clonotype is one base distant, so this may be a read error. This sequence joins TRBV6-5 and TRBJ2-3; a weak D match, TRBD2 (6 bases). CDR1 MNHEY and CDR2 SVGAGI come from the germline V gene. The CDR3 length is 15 residues. This CDR3 is CAGSLEGRPTDTQYF. CDR3 coding DNA: TGTGCCGGCAGTTTGGAGGGGAGGCCCACAGATACGCAGTATTTT.

Concerning this clonotype: The missing conserved phenylalanine or tryptophan at the end of this CDR3 makes a read error likely. This sequence joins TRBV11-1 and TRBJ2-5; 10 bases are a match to TRBD2. The germline gives CDR1 SGHAT, CDR2 FQDESV (reference sequence). The CDR3 runs 16 residues. V trimming: 5 bases; J trimming: 2 bases; junction bases outside the gene matches: 8. The CDR3, as DNA: TGTGCCAGCAGCCCGCCTAGCGGGGGCCCTCAAGAGACCCAGTACTTA. Protein sequence: CASSPPSGGPQETQYL.

This clonotype was seen more than once but under ten times. Just one base apart from a much larger clone, this may be a read error. V and J are TRBV4-1 and TRBJ2-7; D is perhaps TRBD1 or TRBD2 (5 bases each). The CDR3 is made up of 14 amino acids. V was shortened by 3 bases and J by 2 bases, with 11 bases between the two germline ends. The V gene's germline CDR1 is MGHRA and CDR2 YSYEKL. The CDR3 region is CASSHEGPAYEQYF. DNA of the CDR3: TGCGCCAGCAGCCATGAGGGACCTGCCTACGAGCAGTACTTC.

Details on this clonotype: A much more abundant neighbour one base away suggests this may be a read error. The chain combines TRBV2 with TRBJ2-3; TRBD2 aligns across 8 bases. The V gene's germline CDR1 is SNHLY and CDR2 FYNNEI. This CDR3 spans 14 amino acids. CDR3 loop: CVSTTSGRGNTQYF. The CDR3 DNA reads TGTGTCAGCACCACTAGCGGCCGAGGAAATACGCAGTATTTT.

This chain links TRBV10-2 with TRBJ1-5; D perhaps matches TRBD1 (5 bases). V was shortened by 7 bases and J by 7 bases, with 17 bases between the two germline ends. The germline V gene has CDR1 WSHSY and CDR2 SAAADI. The CDR3 loop spans 14 amino acids. DNA for the CDR3: TGCGCCAGCAATGGGACTGGTACGCAGCAGCCCCAGCATTTT. Translating it yields CASNGTGTQQPQHF.

The table lists this clonotype with a few counts. The CDR3 reads CVIEGQDSYEQYF. CDR3 nucleotides: TGTGTTATCGAGGGGCAGGACTCCTACGAGCAGTACTTC. The gene calls are TRBV10-3 and TRBJ2-7, with D perhaps given as TRBD1 or TRBD2 (5 bases each). CDR3 length: 13 amino acids. CDR1 and CDR2 (germline): ENHRY, SYGVKD.

As for this clonotype: One end of the junction fails to match germline, which may point to a read error. The chain recombines TRBV5-6 with TRBJ1-2, with unresolved D. This CDR3 spans 17 amino acids. Germline V gene data show CDR1 as SGHDT and CDR2 as YYEEEE. The CDR3 coding sequence is TGTGCCAGCAGCAGCCCCGACATCCCCGGTGGTAACTATGGCTACATCTTC. Protein sequence: CASSSPDIPGGNYGYIF.